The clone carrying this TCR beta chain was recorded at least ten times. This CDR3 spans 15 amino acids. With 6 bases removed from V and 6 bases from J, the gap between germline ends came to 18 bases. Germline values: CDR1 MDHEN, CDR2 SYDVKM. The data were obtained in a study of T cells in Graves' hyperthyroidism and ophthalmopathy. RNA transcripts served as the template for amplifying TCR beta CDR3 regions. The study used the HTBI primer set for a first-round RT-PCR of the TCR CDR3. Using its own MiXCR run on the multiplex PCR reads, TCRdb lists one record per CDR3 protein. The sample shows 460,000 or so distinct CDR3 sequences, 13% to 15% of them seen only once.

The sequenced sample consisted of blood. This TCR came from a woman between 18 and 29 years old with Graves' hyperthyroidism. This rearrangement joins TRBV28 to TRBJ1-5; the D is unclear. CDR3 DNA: TGTGCCAGCAGACCTCGGGGATCGGGGATTCAGCCCCAGCATTTT. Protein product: CASRPRGSGIQPQHF.